This T cell receptor beta chain was found in a study of control samples from healthy donors and cancer patients. This CDR3 has 18 amino acids. Germline lookup yields CDR1 LGHDT and CDR2 YNNKEL (reference sequence). The junction had 13 bases not matched to a gene; V was cut back by 1 base and J by 6 bases. Method: immunoSEQ multiplex PCR; TCRdb's copy keeps in-frame clones and lacks some. The repertoire holds under 85,000 clones, roughly nine tenths seen once, with less than 6% in the top ten. V is TRBV3-1 (or the pseudogene TRBV3-2) and J is TRBJ2-1, with TRBD1 matching 9 bases. Sequencing was performed on PBMCs. The TCR comes from a man aged 60-69 years with colorectal cancer. The CDR3 DNA follows: TGTGCCAGCAGCCAAGTGTGGGGGGACAGGGAAGGTGGCAATGAGCAGTTCTTC. Translation gives CASSQVWGDREGGNEQFF.